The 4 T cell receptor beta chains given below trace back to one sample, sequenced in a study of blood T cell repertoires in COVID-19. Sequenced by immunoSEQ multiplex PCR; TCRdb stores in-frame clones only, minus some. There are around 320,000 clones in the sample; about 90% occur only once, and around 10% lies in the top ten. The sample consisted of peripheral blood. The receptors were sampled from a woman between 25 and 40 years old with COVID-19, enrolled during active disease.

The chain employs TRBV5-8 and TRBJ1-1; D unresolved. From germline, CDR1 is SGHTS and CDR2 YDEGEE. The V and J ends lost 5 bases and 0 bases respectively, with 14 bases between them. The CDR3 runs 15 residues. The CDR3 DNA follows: TGTGCCAGCAGTATCTTACCCGGGTTGAACACTGAAGCTTTCTTT. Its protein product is CASSILPGLNTEAFF.

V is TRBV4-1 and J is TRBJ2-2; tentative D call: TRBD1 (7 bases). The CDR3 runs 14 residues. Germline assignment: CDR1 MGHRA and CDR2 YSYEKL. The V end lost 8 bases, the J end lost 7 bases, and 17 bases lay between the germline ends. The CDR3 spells CASARDSTIGELFF. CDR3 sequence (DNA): TGCGCCAGCGCGCGGGACAGTACGATCGGGGAGCTGTTTTTT.

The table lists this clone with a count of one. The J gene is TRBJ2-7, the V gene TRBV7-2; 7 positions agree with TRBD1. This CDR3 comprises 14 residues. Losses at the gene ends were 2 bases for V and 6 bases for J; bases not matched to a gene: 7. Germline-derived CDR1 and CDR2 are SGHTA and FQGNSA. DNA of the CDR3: TGTGCCAGCAGCTTATGGACGACAGGGAGCGAGCAGTACTTC. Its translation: CASSLWTTGSEQYF.

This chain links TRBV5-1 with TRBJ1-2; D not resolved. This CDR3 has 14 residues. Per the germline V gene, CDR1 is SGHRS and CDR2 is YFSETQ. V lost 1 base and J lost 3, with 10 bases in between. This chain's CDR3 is CASSLSHGDYGYTF. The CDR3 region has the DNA TGCGCCAGCAGCTTGTCTCACGGGGACTATGGCTACACCTTC.